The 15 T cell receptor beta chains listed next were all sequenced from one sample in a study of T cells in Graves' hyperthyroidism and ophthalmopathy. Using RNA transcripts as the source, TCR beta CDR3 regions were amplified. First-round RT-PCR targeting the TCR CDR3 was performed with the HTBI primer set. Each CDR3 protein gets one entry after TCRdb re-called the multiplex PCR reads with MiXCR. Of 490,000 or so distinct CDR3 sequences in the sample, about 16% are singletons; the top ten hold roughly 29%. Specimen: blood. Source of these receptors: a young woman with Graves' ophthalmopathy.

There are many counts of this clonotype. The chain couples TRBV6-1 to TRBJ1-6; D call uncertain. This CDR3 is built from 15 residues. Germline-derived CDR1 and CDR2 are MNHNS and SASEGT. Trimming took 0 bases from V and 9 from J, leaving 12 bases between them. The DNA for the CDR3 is TGTGCCAGCAGTGAAGCGCGCAGGAAGACTTCACCCCTCCACTTT. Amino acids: CASSEARRKTSPLHF.

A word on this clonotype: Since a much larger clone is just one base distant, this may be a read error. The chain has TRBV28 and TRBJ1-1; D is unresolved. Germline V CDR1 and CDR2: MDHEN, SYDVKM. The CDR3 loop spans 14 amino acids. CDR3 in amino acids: CASSLVVTNTEAIF. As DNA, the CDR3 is TGTGCCAGCAGTTTGGTTGTGACTAACACTGAAGCTATCTTT.

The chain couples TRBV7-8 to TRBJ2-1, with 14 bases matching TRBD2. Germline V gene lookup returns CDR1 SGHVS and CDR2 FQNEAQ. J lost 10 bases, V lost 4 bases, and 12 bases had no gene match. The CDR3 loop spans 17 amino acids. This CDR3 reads CASSYRLAGGPSWEQFF. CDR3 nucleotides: TGTGCCAGCAGCTACAGACTAGCGGGAGGGCCGAGCTGGGAGCAGTTCTTC.

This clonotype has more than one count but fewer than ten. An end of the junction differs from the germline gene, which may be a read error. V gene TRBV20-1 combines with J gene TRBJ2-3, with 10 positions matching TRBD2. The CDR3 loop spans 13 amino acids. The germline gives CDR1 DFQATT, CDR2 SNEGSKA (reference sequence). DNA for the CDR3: TGTACCAAGCGGGAGGGAAGCACAGATACGCAGTATTTT. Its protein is CTKREGSTDTQYF.

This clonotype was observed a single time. CDR3 in DNA: TGTGCCACCAGTGCCCCTGGGAACACTGAAGCTTTCTTT. This gives the protein CATSAPGNTEAFF. The V and J genes are TRBV24-1 and TRBJ1-1; D is undetermined. V shed 5 bases and J shed 1 base, with 7 bases lying between them. The CDR3 spans 13 residues. The germline gives CDR1 KGHDR, CDR2 SFDVKD.

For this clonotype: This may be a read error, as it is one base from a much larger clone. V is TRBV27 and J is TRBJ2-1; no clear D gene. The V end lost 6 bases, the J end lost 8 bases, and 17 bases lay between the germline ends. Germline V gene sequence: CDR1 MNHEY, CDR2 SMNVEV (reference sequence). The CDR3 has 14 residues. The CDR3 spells CASSLGSMVDEQFF. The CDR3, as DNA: TGTGCCAGCAGCCTCGGGTCCATGGTGGATGAGCAGTTCTTC.

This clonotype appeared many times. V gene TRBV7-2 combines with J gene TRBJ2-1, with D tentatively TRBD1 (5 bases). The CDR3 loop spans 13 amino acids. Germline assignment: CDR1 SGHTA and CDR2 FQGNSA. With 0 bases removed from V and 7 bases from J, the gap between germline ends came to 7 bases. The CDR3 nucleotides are TGTGCCAGCAGCTTAGCAGGGGTGAATGAGCAGTTCTTC. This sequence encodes CASSLAGVNEQFF.

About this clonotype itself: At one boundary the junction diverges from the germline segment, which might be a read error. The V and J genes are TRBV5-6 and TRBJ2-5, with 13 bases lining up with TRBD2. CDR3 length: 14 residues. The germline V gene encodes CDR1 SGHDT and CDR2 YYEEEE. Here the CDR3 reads CASSWGTSGMSLNF. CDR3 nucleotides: TGTGCCAGCAGCTGGGGGACTAGCGGGATGTCTCTGAACTTC. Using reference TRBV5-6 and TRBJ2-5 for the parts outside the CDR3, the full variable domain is DAGVTQSPTHLIKTRGQQVTLRCSPKSGHDTVSWYQQALGQGPQFIFQYYEEEERQRGNFPDRFSGHQFPNYSSELNVNALLLGDSALYLCASSWGTSGMSLNFGPGTRLLVL.

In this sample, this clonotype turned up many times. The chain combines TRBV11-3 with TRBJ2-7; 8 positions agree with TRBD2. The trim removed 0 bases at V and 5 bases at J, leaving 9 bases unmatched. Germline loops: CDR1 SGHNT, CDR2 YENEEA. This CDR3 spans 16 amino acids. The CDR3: CASSLDPLAGQDEQYF. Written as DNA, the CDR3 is TGTGCCAGCAGCTTAGATCCCCTAGCGGGTCAGGACGAGCAGTACTTC. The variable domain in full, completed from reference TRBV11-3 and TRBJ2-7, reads EAGVVQSPRYKIIEKKQPVAFWCNPISGHNTLYWYLQNLGQGPELLIRYENEEAVDDSQLPKDRFSAERLKGVDSTLKIQPAELGDSAVYLCASSLDPLAGQDEQYFGPGTRLTVT.

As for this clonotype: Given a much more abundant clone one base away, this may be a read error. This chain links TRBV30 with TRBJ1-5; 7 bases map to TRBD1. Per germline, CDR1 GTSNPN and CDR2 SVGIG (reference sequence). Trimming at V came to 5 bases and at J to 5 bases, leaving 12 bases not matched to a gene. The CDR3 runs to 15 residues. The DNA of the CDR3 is TGTGCCTGGTCGGGACCCAGAGGGGGCGATCAGCCCCAGCATTTT. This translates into CAWSGPRGGDQPQHF.

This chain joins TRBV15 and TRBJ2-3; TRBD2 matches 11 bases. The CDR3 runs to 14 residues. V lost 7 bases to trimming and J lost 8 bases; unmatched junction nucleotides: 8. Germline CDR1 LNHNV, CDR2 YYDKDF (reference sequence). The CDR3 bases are TGTGCCACCAAATTAGCGGGAGGGCCAGGTACGCAGTATTTT. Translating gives CATKLAGGPGTQYF.

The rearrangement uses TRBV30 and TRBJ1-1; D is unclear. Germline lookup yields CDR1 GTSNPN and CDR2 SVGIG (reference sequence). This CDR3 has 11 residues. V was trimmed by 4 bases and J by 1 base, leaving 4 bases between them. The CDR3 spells CAWNRNTEAFF. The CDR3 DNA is TGTGCCTGGAACAGGAACACTGAAGCTTTCTTT.

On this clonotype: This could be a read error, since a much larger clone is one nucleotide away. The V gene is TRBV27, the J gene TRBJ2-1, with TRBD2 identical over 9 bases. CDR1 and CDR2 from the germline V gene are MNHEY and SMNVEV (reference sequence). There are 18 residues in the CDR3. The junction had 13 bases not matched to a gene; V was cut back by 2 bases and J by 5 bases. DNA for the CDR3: TGTGCCAGCAGTTTAGGGCTAGCGGGAAGGGGGTCCCACAATGAGCAGTTCTTC. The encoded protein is CASSLGLAGRGSHNEQFF.

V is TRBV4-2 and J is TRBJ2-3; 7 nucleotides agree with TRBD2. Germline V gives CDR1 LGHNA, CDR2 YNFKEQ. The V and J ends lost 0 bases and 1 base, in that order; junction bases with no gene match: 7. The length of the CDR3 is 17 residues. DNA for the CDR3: TGTGCCAGCAGCCAAGATTTCGGGAGGCCGGGCACAGATACGCAGTATTTT. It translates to CASSQDFGRPGTDTQYF.

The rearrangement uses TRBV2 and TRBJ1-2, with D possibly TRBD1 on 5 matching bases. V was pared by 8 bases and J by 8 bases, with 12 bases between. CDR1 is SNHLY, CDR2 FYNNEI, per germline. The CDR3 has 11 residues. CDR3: CASQRGAGYTF. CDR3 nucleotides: TGTGCCAGCCAGAGGGGCGCCGGCTACACCTTC.